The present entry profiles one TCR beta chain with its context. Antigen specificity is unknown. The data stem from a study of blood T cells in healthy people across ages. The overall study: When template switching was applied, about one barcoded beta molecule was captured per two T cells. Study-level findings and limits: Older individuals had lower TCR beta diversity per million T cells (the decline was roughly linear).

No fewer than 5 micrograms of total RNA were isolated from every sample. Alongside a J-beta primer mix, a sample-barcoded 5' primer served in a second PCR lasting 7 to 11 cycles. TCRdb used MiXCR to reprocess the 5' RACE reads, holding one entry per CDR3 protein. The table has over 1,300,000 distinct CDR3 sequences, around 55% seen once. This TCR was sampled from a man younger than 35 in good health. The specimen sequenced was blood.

CDR3 bases: TGTGCCAGCAGCTTAGTGGTTAGAACTAGACTCTACAATGAGCAGTTCTTC. Translating gives CASSLVVRTRLYNEQFF. V usage is TRBV7-9 and J usage is TRBJ2-1; TRBD2 is a possible D gene (5 bases). Germline loops: CDR1 SEHNR, CDR2 FQNEAQ (reference sequence). V dropped 1 base and J dropped 3 bases, with 16 bases sitting between them. This CDR3 contains 17 residues.